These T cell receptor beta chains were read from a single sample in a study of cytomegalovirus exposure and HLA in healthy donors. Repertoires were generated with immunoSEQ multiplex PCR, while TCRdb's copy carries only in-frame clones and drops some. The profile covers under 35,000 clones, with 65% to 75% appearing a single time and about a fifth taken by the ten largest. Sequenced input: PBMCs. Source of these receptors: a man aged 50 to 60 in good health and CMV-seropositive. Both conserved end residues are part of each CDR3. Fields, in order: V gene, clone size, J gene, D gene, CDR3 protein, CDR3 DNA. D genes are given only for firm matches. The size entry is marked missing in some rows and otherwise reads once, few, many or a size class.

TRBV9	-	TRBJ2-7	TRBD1	CASSAGTGGYEQYF	TGTGCCAGCAGCGCAGGGACAGGTGGCTACGAGCAGTACTTC
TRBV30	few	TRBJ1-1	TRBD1	CAWRDRGRTTEAFF	TGTGCCTGGAGAGACAGGGGGAGGACGACTGAAGCTTTCTTT
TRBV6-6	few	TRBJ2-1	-	CASSNRQGGTVVEQFF	TGTGCCAGCAGTAATCGACAAGGAGGAACCGTTGTCGAGCAGTTCTTC
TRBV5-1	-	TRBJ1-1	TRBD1	CASMGQQGTEAFF	TGCGCCAGCATGGGACAGCAAGGAACTGAAGCTTTCTTT
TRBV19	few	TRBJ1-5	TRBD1	CASSQDGTGRGPMYSNQPQHF	TGTGCCAGTAGTCAAGACGGGACAGGGCGCGGACCTATGTATAGCAATCAGCCCCAGCATTTT
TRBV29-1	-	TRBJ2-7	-	CSVNGARMGYEQYF	TGCAGCGTAAATGGAGCTAGGATGGGCTACGAGCAGTACTTC
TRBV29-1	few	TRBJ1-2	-	CSVDMYNGYTF	TGCAGCGTTGACATGTACAATGGCTACACCTTC
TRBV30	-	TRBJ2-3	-	CATSGATDTQYF	TGTGCAACGTCAGGGGCAACAGATACGCAGTATTTT
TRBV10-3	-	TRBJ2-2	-	CAISEDSGELFF	TGTGCCATCAGCGAGGACAGCGGGGAGCTGTTTTTT
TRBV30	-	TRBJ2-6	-	CAWSRSGANVLTF	TGTGCCTGGAGCAGGTCTGGGGCCAACGTCCTGACTTTC
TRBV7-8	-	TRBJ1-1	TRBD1	CASSQDRGLGTEAFF	TGTGCCAGCAGTCAGGACAGGGGGCTCGGAACTGAAGCTTTCTTT
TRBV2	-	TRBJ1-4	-	CASTKDRSELFF	TGTGCCAGCACCAAAGACAGGTCCGAACTGTTTTTT
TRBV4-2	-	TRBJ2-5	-	CASSQNQAEETQYF	TGTGCCAGCAGCCAAAACCAAGCTGAAGAGACCCAGTACTTC
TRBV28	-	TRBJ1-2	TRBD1	CASRQTGDYGYTF	TGTGCCAGCAGACAAACAGGGGACTATGGCTACACCTTC
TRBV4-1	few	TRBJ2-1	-	CASSHRVDEQFF	TGCGCCAGCAGCCACCGGGTAGATGAGCAGTTCTTC
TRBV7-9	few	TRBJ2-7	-	CASSPESDEQYF	TGTGCCAGCAGTCCGGAAAGCGACGAGCAGTACTTC
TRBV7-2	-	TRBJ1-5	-	CASSLAIGFSNQPQHF	TGTGCCAGCAGCTTAGCCATCGGGTTTAGCAATCAGCCCCAGCATTTT
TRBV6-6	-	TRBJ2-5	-	CASSDAGIQETQYF	TGTGCCAGCAGTGACGCCGGGATCCAAGAGACCCAGTACTTC
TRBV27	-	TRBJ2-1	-	CASSLSTASEQFF	TGTGCCAGCAGTTTATCCACCGCGTCTGAGCAGTTCTTC
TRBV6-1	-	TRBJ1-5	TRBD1	CASRDRVNQPQHF	TGTGCCAGCCGGGACAGGGTCAATCAGCCCCAGCATTTT
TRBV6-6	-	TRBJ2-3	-	CASREFRVNTQYF	TGTGCCAGCAGGGAATTCAGGGTTAATACGCAGTATTTT
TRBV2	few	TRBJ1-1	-	CASGAENTEAFF	TGTGCCAGCGGGGCAGAGAACACTGAAGCTTTCTTT
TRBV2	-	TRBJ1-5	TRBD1	CASSGQGNNQPQHF	TGTGCCAGCAGTGGACAGGGGAACAATCAGCCCCAGCATTTT
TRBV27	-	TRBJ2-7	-	CASTNTPYEQYF	TGTGCCAGCACCAATACTCCCTACGAGCAGTACTTC
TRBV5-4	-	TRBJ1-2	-	CASSLEGRDGYTF	TGTGCCAGCAGCTTGGAAGGGAGGGATGGCTACACCTTC
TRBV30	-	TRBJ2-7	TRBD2	CAWRGRGEQYF	TGTGCCTGGAGGGGGAGGGGCGAGCAGTACTTC
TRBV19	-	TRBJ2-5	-	CASSISVQETQYF	TGTGCCAGTAGTATAAGCGTCCAAGAGACCCAGTACTTC
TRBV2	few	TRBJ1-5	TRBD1	CASTGTGSGNQPQHF	TGTGCCAGCACCGGGACAGGGTCCGGCAATCAGCCCCAGCATTTT
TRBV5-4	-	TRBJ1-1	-	CASSLQGNTEAFF	TGTGCCAGCAGCTTGCAGGGGAACACTGAAGCTTTCTTT
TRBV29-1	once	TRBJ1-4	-	CSVEGATNEKLFF	TGCAGCGTTGAAGGCGCAACTAATGAAAAACTGTTTTTT
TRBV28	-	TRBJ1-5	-	CASTPASGGMQPQHF	TGTGCCAGCACCCCGGCTTCTGGGGGGATGCAGCCCCAGCATTTT
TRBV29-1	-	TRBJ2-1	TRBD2	CSVEDRVGRRSEQFF	TGCAGCGTTGAAGATCGCGTCGGGAGGAGGAGTGAGCAGTTCTTC
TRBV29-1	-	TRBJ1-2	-	CSVLKGHGYTF	TGCAGCGTCCTAAAGGGGCATGGCTACACCTTC